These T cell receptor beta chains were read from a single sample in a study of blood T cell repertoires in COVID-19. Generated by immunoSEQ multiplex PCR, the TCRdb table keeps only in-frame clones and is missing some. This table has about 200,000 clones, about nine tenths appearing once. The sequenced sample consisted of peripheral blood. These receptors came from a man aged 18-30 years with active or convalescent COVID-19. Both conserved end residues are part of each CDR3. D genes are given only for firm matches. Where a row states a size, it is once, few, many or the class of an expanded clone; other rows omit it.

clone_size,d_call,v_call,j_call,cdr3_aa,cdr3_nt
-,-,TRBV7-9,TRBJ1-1,CASSGQNTEAFF,TGTGCCAGCAGCGGGCAGAACACTGAAGCTTTCTTT
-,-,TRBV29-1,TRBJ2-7,CSVGGLSASYEQYF,TGCAGCGTTGGGGGCCTCAGCGCCAGCTACGAGCAGTACTTC
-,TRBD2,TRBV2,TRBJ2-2,CASSELAATGELFF,TGTGCCAGCAGTGAACTAGCGGCGACCGGGGAGCTGTTTTTT
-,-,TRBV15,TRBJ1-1,CATSTVRTEEDF,TGTGCCACCAGCACAGTGAGGACAGAGGAGGACTTT
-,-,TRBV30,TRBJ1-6,CAWSPLRSNSPLHF,TGTGCCTGGAGCCCCCTAAGAAGTAACTCACCCCTCCACTTT
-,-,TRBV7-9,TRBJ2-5,CASSPRQVDAETQYF,TGTGCCAGCAGCCCAAGACAAGTCGATGCAGAGACCCAGTACTTC
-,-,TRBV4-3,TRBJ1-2,CASSQVTGTYGYTF,TGCGCCAGCAGCCAAGTTACAGGGACCTATGGCTACACCTTC
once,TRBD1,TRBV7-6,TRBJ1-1,CASSFSTGEPEAFF,TGTGCCAGCAGCTTTTCTACAGGGGAGCCTGAAGCTTTCTTT
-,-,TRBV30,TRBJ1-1,CAWSLDSHNMNTEAFF,TGTGCCTGGAGTTTAGACAGCCATAATATGAACACTGAAGCTTTCTTT
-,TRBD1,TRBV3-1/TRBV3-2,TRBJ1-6,CASSPPPGQGRSPLHF,TGTGCCAGCAGCCCCCCCCCGGGACAGGGGAGGTCACCCCTCCACTTT
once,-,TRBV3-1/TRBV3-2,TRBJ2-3,CASSQDGVGVNTQYF,TGTGCCAGCAGCCAAGATGGGGTCGGGGTTAATACGCAGTATTTT
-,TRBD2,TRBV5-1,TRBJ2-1,CASSSGTSGLYNEQFF,TGCGCCAGCAGCTCGGGGACTAGCGGGTTATACAATGAGCAGTTCTTC
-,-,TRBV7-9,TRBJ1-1,CASSKGGGAEAFF,TGTGCCAGCAGCAAAGGGGGAGGGGCTGAAGCTTTCTTT
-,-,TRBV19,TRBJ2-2,CASSKGVGTGELFF,TGTGCCAGTAGTAAGGGGGTGGGCACCGGGGAGCTGTTTTTT
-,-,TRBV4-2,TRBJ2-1,CASSSRERHNEQFF,TGTGCCAGCAGCTCCCGGGAACGCCACAATGAGCAGTTCTTC
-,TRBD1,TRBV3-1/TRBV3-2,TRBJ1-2,CASSQGQGEVYGYTF,TGTGCCAGCAGCCAAGGGCAGGGGGAAGTCTATGGCTACACCTTC
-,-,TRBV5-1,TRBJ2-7,CASSSTGSSYEQYF,TGCGCCAGCAGCTCTACAGGTAGCTCCTACGAGCAGTACTTC
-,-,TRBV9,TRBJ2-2,CASSVASAGELFF,TGTGCCAGCAGCGTAGCTTCCGCCGGGGAGCTGTTTTTT
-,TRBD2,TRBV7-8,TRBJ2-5,CASSLSGKRTQYF,TGTGCCAGCAGCTTAAGCGGGAAGAGAACCCAGTACTTC
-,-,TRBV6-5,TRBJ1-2,CASSETANYGYTF,TGTGCCAGTTCAGAGACAGCTAACTATGGCTACACCTTC
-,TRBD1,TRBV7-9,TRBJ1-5,CASSPTGSQPQHF,TGTGCCAGCAGCCCGACAGGGTCTCAGCCCCAGCATTTT
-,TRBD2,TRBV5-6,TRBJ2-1,CASRPLAGELYNEQFF,TGTGCCAGCAGACCTCTAGCGGGGGAGCTCTACAATGAGCAGTTCTTC
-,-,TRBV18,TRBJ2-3,CASSRDSTTTDTQYF,TGTGCCAGCTCACGGGACTCGACTACCACAGATACGCAGTATTTT
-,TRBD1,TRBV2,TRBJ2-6,CASFQWGQERSGANVLTF,TGTGCCAGCTTCCAATGGGGACAGGAACGCTCTGGGGCCAACGTCCTGACTTTC
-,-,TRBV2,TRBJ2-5,CASRGRPQETQYF,TGTGCCAGTAGAGGCCGGCCACAAGAGACCCAGTACTTC
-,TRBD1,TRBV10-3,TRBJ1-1,CAISVQDRANTEAFF,TGTGCCATCAGTGTACAGGACAGGGCGAACACTGAAGCTTTCTTT
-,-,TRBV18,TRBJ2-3,CASSAQRPGGTDTQYF,TGTGCCAGCTCAGCTCAGCGGCCCGGTGGCACAGATACGCAGTATTTT
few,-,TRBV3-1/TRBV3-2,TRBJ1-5,CASSQSGNQPQHF,TGTGCCAGCAGCCAAAGCGGGAATCAGCCCCAGCATTTT
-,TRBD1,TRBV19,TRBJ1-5,CASSSTGGNQPQHF,TGTGCCAGTAGTTCAACAGGGGGCAATCAGCCCCAGCATTTT
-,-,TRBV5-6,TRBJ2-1,CASSLAGYEQFF,TGTGCCAGCAGCTTGGCGGGGTATGAGCAGTTCTTC
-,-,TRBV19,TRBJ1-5,CASSMYQGWNQPQHF,TGTGCCAGTAGTATGTACCAGGGGTGGAATCAGCCCCAGCATTTT
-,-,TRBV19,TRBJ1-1,CASSVQVNTEAFF,TGTGCCAGTAGTGTACAGGTCAACACTGAAGCTTTCTTT
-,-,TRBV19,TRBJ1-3,CASSDSSSGNTIYF,TGTGCCAGTTCGGACAGCAGCTCTGGAAACACCATATATTTT
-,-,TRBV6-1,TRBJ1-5,CASSEALFLTGNQPQHF,TGTGCCAGCAGTGAAGCGCTTTTTCTGACTGGCAATCAGCCCCAGCATTTT
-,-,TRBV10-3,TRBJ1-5,CATQGQTDQPQHF,TGTGCCACCCAAGGACAGACCGATCAGCCCCAGCATTTT
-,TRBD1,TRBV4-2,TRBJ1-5,CASSQGSTGDNQPQHF,TGTGCCAGCAGCCAAGGTTCGACAGGGGACAATCAGCCCCAGCATTTT
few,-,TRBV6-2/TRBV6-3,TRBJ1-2,CASSTVGQYYGYTF,TGTGCCAGCAGTACCGTAGGACAGTACTATGGCTACACCTTC
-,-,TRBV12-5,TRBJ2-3,CASGLVLGQRADTQYF,TGTGCTAGTGGTTTGGTACTTGGTCAGAGGGCAGATACGCAGTATTTT
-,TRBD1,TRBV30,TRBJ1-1,CAWSLPDRVGTEAFF,TGTGCCTGGAGCCTCCCGGACAGGGTGGGCACTGAAGCTTTCTTT
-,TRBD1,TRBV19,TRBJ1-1,CASSGTGGAFGAFF,TGTGCCAGTAGCGGGACAGGGGGCGCGTTCGGAGCTTTCTTT
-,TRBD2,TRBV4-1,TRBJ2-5,CASSQDRVAPRGETQYF,TGCGCCAGCAGCCAAGATCGGGTAGCGCCGCGGGGGGAGACCCAGTACTTC
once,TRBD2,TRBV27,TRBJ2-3,CASSSSGGLSDTQYF,TGTGCCAGCAGTTCGAGCGGGGGGTTATCAGATACGCAGTATTTT